The clone carrying this TCR beta chain was counted many times. What it recognizes is unknown. Axillary draining lymph nodes of breast cancer patients supplied the node samples. This CDR3 comprises 16 residues. Germline V gene sequence: CDR1 WNHNN, CDR2 SYGVQD (reference sequence). V lost 1 base and J lost 2, with 15 bases in between. TCRdb reanalysed the multiplex PCR reads using MiXCR and keeps one entry per CDR3 protein. This sample yields around 230,000 distinct CDR3 sequences, of which approximately 29% are seen a single time; roughly 1.3% belongs to the top ten. These data are taken from a study of breast tumors, draining lymph nodes, adjacent tissues. Findings and limits, study-wide: Compared with lymph nodes, tumors were less diverse; compared with nontumor tissue, more. Data only fit, rather than demonstrated, lymph node origin of most tumor T cells. Most tumor T cells seemingly derive from lymph node, then expand in tumor.

This sequence originates from a female donor with breast cancer. Some clones in this sample may be carry-over from other donors' samples. The rearrangement joins TRBV10-1 to TRBJ2-7, with D perhaps matching TRBD1 (7 bases). Sequencing input: axillary lymph node tissue. CDR3 loop: CASSEFGGTEPYEQYF. The CDR3 nucleotides read TGCGCCAGCAGTGAGTTTGGGGGGACAGAGCCCTACGAGCAGTACTTC.